The T cell receptor (beta chain) described here comes from a study of T cell responses to AZD1222 COVID-19 vaccine. The CDR3 runs 17 residues. The trim removed 3 bases at V and 1 base at J, leaving 10 bases unmatched. Germline assignment: CDR1 PRHDT and CDR2 FYEKMQ (reference sequence). Profiling relied on immunoSEQ multiplex PCR, and the TCRdb table lists in-frame clones only, not all of them. This sample has around 150,000 clones, with roughly 88% found just once. Findings and limits, study-wide: The peak T cell response came first, and repertoires were sampled only after it. Baseline seropositives among AZD1222 recipients totaled only five to seven.

As concerns this clone: The antigen remains unidentified.

The sample here was peripheral blood, taken 28 days after the second AZD1222 dose. This TCR was sampled from an adult who received the AZD1222 COVID-19 vaccine. The chain recombines TRBV13 with TRBJ2-3; 7 bases are shared with TRBD2. The DNA for the CDR3 is TGTGCCAGCAGCTTTTCAGTACGGAGCGGGGGCACAGATACGCAGTATTTT. The encoded protein is CASSFSVRSGGTDTQYF.